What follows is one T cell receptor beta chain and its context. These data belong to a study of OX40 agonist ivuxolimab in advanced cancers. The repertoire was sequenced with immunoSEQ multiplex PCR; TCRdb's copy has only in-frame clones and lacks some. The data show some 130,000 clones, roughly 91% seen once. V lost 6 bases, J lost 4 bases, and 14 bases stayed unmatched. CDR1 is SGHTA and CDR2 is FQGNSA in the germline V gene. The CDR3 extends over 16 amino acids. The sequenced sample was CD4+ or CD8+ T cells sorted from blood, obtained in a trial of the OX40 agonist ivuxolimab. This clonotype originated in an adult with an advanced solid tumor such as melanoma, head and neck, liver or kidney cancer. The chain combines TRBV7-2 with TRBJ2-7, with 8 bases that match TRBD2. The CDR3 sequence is CASRPEPGLGLYEQYF. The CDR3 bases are TGTGCCAGCAGGCCTGAGCCGGGACTAGGTTTATACGAGCAGTACTTC.